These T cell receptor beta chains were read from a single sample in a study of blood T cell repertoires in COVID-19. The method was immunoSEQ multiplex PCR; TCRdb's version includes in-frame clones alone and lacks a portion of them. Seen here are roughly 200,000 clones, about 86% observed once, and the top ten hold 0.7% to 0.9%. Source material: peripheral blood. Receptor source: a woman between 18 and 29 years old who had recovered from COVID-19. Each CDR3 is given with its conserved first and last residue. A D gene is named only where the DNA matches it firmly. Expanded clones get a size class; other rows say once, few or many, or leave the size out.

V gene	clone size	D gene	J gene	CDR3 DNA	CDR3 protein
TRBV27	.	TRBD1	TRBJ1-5	TGTGCCAGCAGAACAGGGGTAGGAAATCAGCCCCAGCATTTT	CASRTGVGNQPQHF
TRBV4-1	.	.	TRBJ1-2	TGCGCCAGCAGCCAACACGGGGGGCAGGGTGGCTACTATGGCTACACCTTC	CASSQHGGQGGYYGYTF
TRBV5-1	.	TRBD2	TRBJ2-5	TGCGCCAGCAGCCCTACTAGCGGGAGGGCCCGGGAGACCCAGTACTTC	CASSPTSGRARETQYF
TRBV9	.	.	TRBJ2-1	TGTGCCAGCGGGCGATACAATGAGCAGTTCTTC	CASGRYNEQFF
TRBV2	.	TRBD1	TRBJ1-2	TGTGCCAGCAGTGAAGTGGGACAGGGAAAGAATGGCTACACCTTC	CASSEVGQGKNGYTF
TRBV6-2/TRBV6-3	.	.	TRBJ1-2	TGTGCCAGCAGTTACTCGGCGGCTAACTATGGCTACACCTTC	CASSYSAANYGYTF
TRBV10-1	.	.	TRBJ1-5	TGCGCCAGCAGCCGACCTGGGGGGGGGTGCAGTCACTTCAATCAGCCCCAGCATTTT	CASSRPGGGCSHFNQPQHF
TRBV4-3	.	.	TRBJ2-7	TGCGCCAGCAGCCCATTGGGTAGCGCCGACGAGCAGTACTTC	CASSPLGSADEQYF
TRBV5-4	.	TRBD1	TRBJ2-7	TGTGCCAGCAGCTCGGACAGGGTCAATCGAGACGAGCAGTACTTC	CASSSDRVNRDEQYF
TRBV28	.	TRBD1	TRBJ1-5	TGTGCCAGCAGTTCCCCCGGGACAGGGGGCATTCAGCCCCAGCATTTT	CASSSPGTGGIQPQHF
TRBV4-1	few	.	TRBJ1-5	TGCGCCAGCAGCCAAGATCCAGTGACAGGACAACAGCCCCAGCATTTT	CASSQDPVTGQQPQHF
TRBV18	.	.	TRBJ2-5	TGTGCCAGCTCACCACTTGCTCTTCGGGGAGAGACCCAGTACTTC	CASSPLALRGETQYF
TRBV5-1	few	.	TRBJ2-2	TGCGCCAGCAGCTTGGCGTCAGCGTTAGCGAACACCGGGGAGCTGTTTTTT	CASSLASALANTGELFF
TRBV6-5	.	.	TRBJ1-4	TGTGCCAGCAGTTACTCGAACGGAGAAAATGAAAAACTGTTTTTT	CASSYSNGENEKLFF
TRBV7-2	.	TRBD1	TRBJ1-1	TGTGCCAGCAGCACGGGACAGTCGACGAACACTGAAGCTTTCTTT	CASSTGQSTNTEAFF
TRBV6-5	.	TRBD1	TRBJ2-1	TGTGCCAGCAGTTTGGGACAGGAGGGCAATGAGCAGTTCTTC	CASSLGQEGNEQFF
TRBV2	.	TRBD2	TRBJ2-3	TGTGCCAGCAGCCACGGACTAGCGGGGTTCTCAGATACGCAGTATTTT	CASSHGLAGFSDTQYF
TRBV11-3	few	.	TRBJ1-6	TGTGCCAGCAGCCAGGGGATAGGAGATTCACCCCTCCACTTT	CASSQGIGDSPLHF
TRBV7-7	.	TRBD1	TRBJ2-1	TGTGCTAGCAGCGCGGCCGGGACAGGGGTGAATGAGCAGTTCTTC	CASSAAGTGVNEQFF
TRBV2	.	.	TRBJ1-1	TGTGCCAGCAGTGAAACTAGGGTGTTGGACACTGAAGCTTTCTTT	CASSETRVLDTEAFF
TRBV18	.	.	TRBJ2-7	TGTGCCAGCTCACTGGAGGCCCTAGGCTCCTACGAGCAGTACTTC	CASSLEALGSYEQYF
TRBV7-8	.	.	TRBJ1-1	TGTGCCAGCAGCCAACAGGGAGGGGGCACTGAAGCTTTCTTT	CASSQQGGGTEAFF
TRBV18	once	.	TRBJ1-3	TGTGCCAGCTCACCACGACGGGGCTCTGGAAACACCATATATTTT	CASSPRRGSGNTIYF
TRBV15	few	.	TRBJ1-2	TGTGCCACCAGCACCCTCGGCGGGGGACTCTATGGCTACACCTTC	CATSTLGGGLYGYTF
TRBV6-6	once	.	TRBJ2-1	TGTGCCAGCAGTTACCATCGCGGTTACAATGAGCAGTTCTTC	CASSYHRGYNEQFF
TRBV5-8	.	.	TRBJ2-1	TGTGCCAGCACCAAAAGAGGGTTTCGCAATGAGCAGTTCTTC	CASTKRGFRNEQFF